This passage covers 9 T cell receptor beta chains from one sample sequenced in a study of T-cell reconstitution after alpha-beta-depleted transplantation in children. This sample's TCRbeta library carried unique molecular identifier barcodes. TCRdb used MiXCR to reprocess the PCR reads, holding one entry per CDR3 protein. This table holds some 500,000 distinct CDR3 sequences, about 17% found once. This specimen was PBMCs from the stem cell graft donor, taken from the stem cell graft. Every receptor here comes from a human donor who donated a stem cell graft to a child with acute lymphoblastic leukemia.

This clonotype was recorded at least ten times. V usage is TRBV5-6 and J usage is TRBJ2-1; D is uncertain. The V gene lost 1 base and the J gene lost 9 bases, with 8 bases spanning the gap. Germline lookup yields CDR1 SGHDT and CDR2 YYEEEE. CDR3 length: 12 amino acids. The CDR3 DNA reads TGTGCCAGCAGCTTGCGGAAAACTGAGCAGTTCTTC. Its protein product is CASSLRKTEQFF.

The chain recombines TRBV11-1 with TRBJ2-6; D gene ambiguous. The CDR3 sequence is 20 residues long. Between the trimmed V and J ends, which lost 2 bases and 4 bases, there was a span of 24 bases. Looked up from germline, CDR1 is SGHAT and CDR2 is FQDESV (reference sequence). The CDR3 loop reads CASSLNPRVPLSPGANVLTF. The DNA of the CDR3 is TGTGCCAGCAGCTTAAATCCCCGGGTCCCACTGTCGCCCGGGGCCAACGTCCTGACTTTC.

The CDR3 DNA reads TGCAGTGCTAGACTAGCGGGAAGCGCCTACGAGCAGTACTTC. Translating it yields CSARLAGSAYEQYF. The chain recombines TRBV20-1 with TRBJ2-7; 9 bases map to TRBD2. This CDR3 is 14 amino acids long. The germline V gene encodes CDR1 DFQATT and CDR2 SNEGSKA (reference sequence). V shed 2 bases and J 2 bases; nucleotides not matched to a gene: 4.

The CDR3 here is CAWSVLGQGIADTQYF. As DNA, the CDR3 is TGTGCCTGGAGTGTACTTGGACAGGGGATAGCAGATACGCAGTATTTT. This chain uses TRBV30 with TRBJ2-3; 9 nucleotides match TRBD1. V trimming: 0 bases; J trimming: 4 bases; junction bases outside the gene matches: 8. This CDR3 region has 16 residues. Germline lookup yields CDR1 GTSNPN and CDR2 SVGIG (reference sequence).

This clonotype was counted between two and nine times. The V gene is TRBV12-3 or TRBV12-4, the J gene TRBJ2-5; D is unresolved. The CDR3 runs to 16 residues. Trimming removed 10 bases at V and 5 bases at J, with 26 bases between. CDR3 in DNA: TGTGCCACCCAATCCCCTAATTGTTCTTTTACGGAGACCCAGTACTTC. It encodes CATQSPNCSFTETQYF.

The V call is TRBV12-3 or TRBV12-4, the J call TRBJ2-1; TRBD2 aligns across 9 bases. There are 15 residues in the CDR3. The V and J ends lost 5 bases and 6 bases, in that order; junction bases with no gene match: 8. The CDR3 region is CASSPLEREANEQFF. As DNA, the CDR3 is TGTGCCAGCAGTCCCCTTGAGCGGGAGGCCAATGAGCAGTTCTTC.

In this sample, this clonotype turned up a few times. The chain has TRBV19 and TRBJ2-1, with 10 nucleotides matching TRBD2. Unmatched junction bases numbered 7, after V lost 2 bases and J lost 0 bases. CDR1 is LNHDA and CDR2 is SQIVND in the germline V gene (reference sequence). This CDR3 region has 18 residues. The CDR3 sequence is CASSILAGGPSSYNEQFF. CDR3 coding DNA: TGTGCCAGTAGTATATTAGCGGGAGGCCCCAGCTCCTACAATGAGCAGTTCTTC.

DNA for the CDR3: TGTGCCAGCAGCGGGGGATCCGGGACTAACCGCTACGAGCAGTACTTC. It specifies CASSGGSGTNRYEQYF. The genes are TRBV9 and TRBJ2-7; 7 positions match TRBD2. With 3 bases clipped from V and 3 bases from J, the junction kept 12 bases outside the gene matches. This CDR3 spans 16 amino acids. The germline CDR1 and CDR2 sequences are SGDLS and YYNGEE. Full variable domain (outside the CDR3, taken from reference TRBV9 and TRBJ2-7): DSGVTQTPKHLITATGQRVTLRCSPRSGDLSVYWYQQSLDQGLQFLIQYYNGEERAKGNILERFSAQQFPDLHSELNLSSLELGDSALYFCASSGGSGTNRYEQYFGPGTRLTVT.

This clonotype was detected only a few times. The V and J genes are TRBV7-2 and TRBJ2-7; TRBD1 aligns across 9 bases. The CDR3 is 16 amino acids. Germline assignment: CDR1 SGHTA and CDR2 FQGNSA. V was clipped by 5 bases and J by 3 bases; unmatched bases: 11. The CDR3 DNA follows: TGTGCCAGCAGCACGCCCGGACAGGGGCCCATCTACGAGCAGTACTTC. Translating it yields CASSTPGQGPIYEQYF.